One T cell receptor beta chain is described in this entry. The antigen is not known. The data derive from a study of shared clonotypes between healthy human individuals. Study-wide findings and caveats: Blood alone was sampled, and tissue repertoires likely differ.

Original processing methods: Without quality scores, immunoSEQ junctional reads could not be filtered like full-length reads. The data were produced by immunoSEQ multiplex PCR, yet TCRdb's version contains in-frame clones alone and is incomplete. V, J and clone size are taken as reported in that table, and D and trimming were inferred from the DNA itself. The data hold some 530,000 clones, with over 75% observed a single time. Nashville, Tennessee was home to all donors, each a Caucasian adult. Researchers drew on roughly 100 million PBMCs for genomic DNA from unsorted samples. The receptor's source is a woman aged 40-49 years in good health. Some clones in this sample may be carry-over from other donors' samples. The sample was PBMCs.

DNA for the CDR3: TGTGCCAGCAGTTTCCGACGGTATGGCTACACCTTC. Encoded protein: CASSFRRYGYTF. This sequence joins TRBV28 and TRBJ1-2, with D hard to call. The V gene lost 3 bases and the J gene lost 5 bases, with 7 bases spanning the gap. The CDR3 consists of 12 residues. CDR1 and CDR2 (germline): MDHEN, SYDVKM.